The T cell receptor beta chain described here comes from a study of T-cell memory formation after mild COVID-19. Germline CDR1 reads MNHEY; CDR2 reads SMNVEV (reference sequence). The V end was cut by 4 bases, the J end by 6 bases, with 18 bases between. The CDR3 is 15 amino acids. From the 5' RACE reads, TCRdb called clonotypes with MiXCR, one entry per CDR3 protein. The sample gives about 340,000 distinct CDR3 sequences, more than 15% of which show up once; 20% to 25% is in the top ten. Sequences were obtained from PBMCs or a T cell subset sorted from them (not recorded which). The chain couples TRBV27 to TRBJ2-5; maybe TRBD2 (5 bases). This sequence was found in a man aged 18 to 30 who had mild COVID-19 (a few samples of this study predate the infection). Cell type and time point are not known. This CDR3 is CASSSFSKRTQTQYF. CDR3 coding DNA: TGTGCCAGCAGTTCCTTCTCTAAGCGGACCCAGACCCAGTACTTC.